Given below is one T cell receptor beta chain in context. This specimen belongs to a study of blood T cell repertoires in COVID-19. About the study: COVID-19 samples collected from the United States, Italy and Spain covered acute and convalescent phases. PBMCs, B-cell-depleted T cells, or T cells provided the cDNA or gDNA that made up the material.

This CDR3 spans 18 amino acids. Germline lookup yields CDR1 LGHNA and CDR2 YSLEER. The V end was cut by 0 bases, the J end by 0 bases, with 15 bases between. Here immunoSEQ multiplex PCR was the method, and the copy in TCRdb shows in-frame clones only, minus some. The sample lists about 30,000 clones, roughly 65% occurring once. The clonotype was recovered from a human donor in a cohort sampled during active COVID-19. Sequenced: peripheral blood. The chain recombines TRBV4-3 with TRBJ2-4, with D unclear. The CDR3 loop reads CASSQDSGLRLAKNIQYF. CDR3 DNA: TGCGCCAGCAGCCAAGATTCTGGCCTCCGCCTAGCCAAAAACATTCAGTACTTC.